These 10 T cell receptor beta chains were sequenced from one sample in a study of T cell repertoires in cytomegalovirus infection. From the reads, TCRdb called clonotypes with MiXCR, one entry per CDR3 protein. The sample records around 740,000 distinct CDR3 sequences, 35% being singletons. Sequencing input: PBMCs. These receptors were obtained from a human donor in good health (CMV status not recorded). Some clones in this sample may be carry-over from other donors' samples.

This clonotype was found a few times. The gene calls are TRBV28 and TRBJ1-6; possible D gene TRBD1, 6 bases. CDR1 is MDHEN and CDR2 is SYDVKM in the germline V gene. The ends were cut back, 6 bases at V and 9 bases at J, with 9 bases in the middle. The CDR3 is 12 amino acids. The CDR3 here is CASRQGGSPLHF. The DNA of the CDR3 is TGTGCCAGCAGACAGGGTGGTTCACCCCTCCACTTT.

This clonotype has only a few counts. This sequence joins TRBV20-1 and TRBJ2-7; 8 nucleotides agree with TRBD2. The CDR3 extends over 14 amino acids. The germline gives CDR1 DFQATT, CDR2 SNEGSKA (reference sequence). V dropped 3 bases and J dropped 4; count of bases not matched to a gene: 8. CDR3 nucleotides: TGCAGTGCTAGCGGGACTAGTGCCCCATACGAGCAGTACTTC. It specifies CSASGTSAPYEQYF.

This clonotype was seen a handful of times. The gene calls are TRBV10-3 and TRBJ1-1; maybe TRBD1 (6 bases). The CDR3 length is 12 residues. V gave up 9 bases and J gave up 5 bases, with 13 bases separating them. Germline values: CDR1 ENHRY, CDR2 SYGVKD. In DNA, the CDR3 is TGTGCCATTCGAGAGGGGGGAACTGAAGCTTTCTTT. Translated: CAIREGGTEAFF.

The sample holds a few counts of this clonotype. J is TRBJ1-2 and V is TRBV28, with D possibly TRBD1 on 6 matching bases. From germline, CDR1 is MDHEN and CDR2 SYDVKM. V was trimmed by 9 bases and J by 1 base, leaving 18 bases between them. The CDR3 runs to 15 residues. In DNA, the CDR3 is TGTGCCAGTCGGGGGGCGAGGGCACTTAACTATGGCTACACCTTC. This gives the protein CASRGARALNYGYTF.

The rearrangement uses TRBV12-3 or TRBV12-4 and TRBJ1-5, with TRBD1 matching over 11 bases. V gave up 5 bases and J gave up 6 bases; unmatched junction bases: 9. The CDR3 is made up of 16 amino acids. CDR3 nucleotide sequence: TGTGCCAGCAGTGTTCCCCGGACAGGGGGCGGTCAGCCCCAGCATTTT. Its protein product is CASSVPRTGGGQPQHF.

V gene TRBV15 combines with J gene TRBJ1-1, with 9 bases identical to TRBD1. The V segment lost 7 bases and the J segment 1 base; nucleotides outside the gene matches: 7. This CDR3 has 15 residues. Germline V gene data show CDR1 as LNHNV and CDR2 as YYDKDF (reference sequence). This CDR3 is CATTSDRGTNTEAFF. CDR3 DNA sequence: TGTGCCACCACTTCGGACAGGGGAACGAACACTGAAGCTTTCTTT.

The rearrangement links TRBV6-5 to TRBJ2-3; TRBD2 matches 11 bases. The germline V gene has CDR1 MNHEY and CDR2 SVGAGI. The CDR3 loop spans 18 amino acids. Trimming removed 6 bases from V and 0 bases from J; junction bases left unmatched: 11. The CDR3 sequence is CASRPHRLAGTSTDTQYF. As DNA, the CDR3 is TGTGCCAGCAGACCCCACCGACTAGCGGGGACTAGCACAGATACGCAGTATTTT.

The CDR3 here is CASSPAGAANEKLFF. The CDR3 DNA sequence: TGTGCCAGCAGCCCCGCGGGCGCCGCTAATGAAAAACTGTTTTTT. This chain uses TRBV28 with TRBJ1-4; D ambiguous. With 6 bases removed from V and 3 bases from J, the gap between germline ends came to 14 bases. The CDR3 is made up of 15 amino acids. Germline V gene lookup returns CDR1 MDHEN and CDR2 SYDVKM. Full variable domain (outside the CDR3, taken from reference TRBV28 and TRBJ1-4): DVKVTQSSRYLVKRTGEKVFLECVQDMDHENMFWYRQDPGLGLRLIYFSYDVKMKEKGDIPEGYSVSREKKERFSLILESASTNQTSMYLCASSPAGAANEKLFFGSGTQLSVL.

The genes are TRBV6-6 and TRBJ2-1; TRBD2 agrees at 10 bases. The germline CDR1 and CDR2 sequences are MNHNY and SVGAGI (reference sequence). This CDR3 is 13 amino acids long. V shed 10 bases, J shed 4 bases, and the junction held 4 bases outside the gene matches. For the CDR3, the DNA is TGTGCCATCGGACTAGCGGAATACAATGAGCAGTTCTTC. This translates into CAIGLAEYNEQFF.

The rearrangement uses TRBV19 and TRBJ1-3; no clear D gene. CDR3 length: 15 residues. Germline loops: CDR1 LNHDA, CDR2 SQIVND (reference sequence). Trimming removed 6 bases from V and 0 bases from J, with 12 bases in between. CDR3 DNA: TGTGCCAGTAGCCTTGGGAGTGCCTCTGGAAACACCATATATTTT. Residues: CASSLGSASGNTIYF.